Following are 27 T cell receptor beta chains from one sample sequenced in a study of T cell repertoires in cytomegalovirus infection (dated by TCRdb to between 2018 and 2021). The sequencer listed for this sample is Illumina HiSeq 1500. The public reads were quality trimmed at Q25 with fastp and then assembled into clones with MiXCR by TCRdb, keeping productive beta chains. Here each entry gathers all rows of one CDR3 protein and keeps the most common genes and DNA. This sample lists around 280,000 distinct CDR3 sequences; around 9.6% were detected once. Clones ranked in the top ten supply around 2.4% of the sample. Sequenced input: PBMCs. These receptors all come from a human donor in good health (CMV status not recorded). Some clones in this sample may be carry-over from other donors' samples.

This clonotype was picked up many times. The V and J genes are TRBV11-2 and TRBJ2-5; either TRBD1 or TRBD2 may fit D (6 bases each). The CDR3 consists of 17 residues. Germline-derived CDR1 and CDR2 are SGHAT and FQNNGV. The V end lost 4 bases, the J end lost 5 bases, and 23 bases lay between the germline ends. The DNA for the CDR3 is TGTGCCAGCAGCTCAGACCGGGGGCAAAGAGAGTTGGAGACCCAGTACTTC. Translated, it gives CASSSDRGQRELETQYF.

In this sample, this clonotype turned up many times. This chain connects TRBV7-6 to TRBJ2-2; 8 positions match TRBD2. The V gene's germline CDR1 is SGHVS and CDR2 FNYEAQ. The CDR3 extends over 17 amino acids. J was trimmed by 0 bases and V by 0 bases; bases with no gene match: 3. CDR3 sequence (DNA): TGTGCCAGCAGCTTAGCGCGGGGGGCAGCGAACACCGGGGAGCTGTTTTTT. The encoded protein is CASSLARGAANTGELFF.

This clonotype was seen at least ten times. The gene calls are TRBV28 and TRBJ1-1, with D uncertain. V lost 4 bases and J lost 1, with 13 bases in between. The germline gives CDR1 MDHEN, CDR2 SYDVKM. The CDR3 is 15 amino acids. The CDR3 DNA follows: TGTGCCAGCAGTTCTCGAGTGGGCGGGAACACTGAAGCTTTCTTT. It codes for CASSSRVGGNTEAFF. Supplemented by reference TRBV28 and TRBJ1-1, the full variable domain reads DVKVTQSSRYLVKRTGEKVFLECVQDMDHENMFWYRQDPGLGLRLIYFSYDVKMKEKGDIPEGYSVSREKKERFSLILESASTNQTSMYLCASSSRVGGNTEAFFGQGTRLTVV.

There are many counts of this clonotype. The chain combines TRBV7-3 with TRBJ2-5; no reliable D call. This CDR3 comprises 13 residues. Germline CDR1 SGHTA, CDR2 FQGTGA. V was pared by 6 bases and J by 7 bases, with 15 bases between. The CDR3 DNA follows: TGTGCCAGCAGTGCTAGGGCCCCGGCGACCCAGTACTTC. It encodes CASSARAPATQYF.

This clonotype occurred many times. The CDR3 sequence: CSAYRGRVNEQFF. CDR3 nucleotides: TGCAGTGCTTACAGGGGGCGGGTCAATGAGCAGTTCTTC. The rearrangement joins TRBV20-1 to TRBJ2-1, with TRBD1 identical over 9 bases. Germline CDR1 is DFQATT and CDR2 is SNEGSKA (reference sequence). The CDR3 runs to 13 residues. The ends lost 5 bases at V and 6 bases at J; junction bases unmatched: 5.

For this clonotype: This CDR3 is missing its conserved last phenylalanine or tryptophan, likely due to a read error. V usage is TRBV28 and J usage is TRBJ1-2, with TRBD1 matching over 7 bases. The germline V gene encodes CDR1 MDHEN and CDR2 SYDVKM. This CDR3 is 15 amino acids long. Germline trimming cut 8 bases from V and 3 bases from J; bases unmatched to any gene: 12. The CDR3 coding sequence is TGTGCCAGCGACCAGGGAGGGGGCGTCTACTATGGCTACACCATC. Its translation: CASDQGGGVYYGYTI.

Many counts were recorded for this clonotype. J is TRBJ2-1 and V is TRBV5-5, with 8 positions matching TRBD2. CDR1 is SGHKS and CDR2 is YYEKEE in the germline V gene (reference sequence). The CDR3 totals 19 residues. Germline trimming cut 4 bases from V and 0 bases from J; bases unmatched to any gene: 15. CDR3 in amino acids: CASSASRASGGSSYNEQFF. The CDR3 DNA reads as TGTGCCAGCAGCGCTAGCAGGGCGAGCGGGGGTAGCTCCTACAATGAGCAGTTCTTC.

This clonotype was seen at least ten times. The rearrangement links TRBV6-2 or TRBV6-3 to TRBJ2-1; 9 nucleotides align to TRBD1. V dropped 5 bases and J dropped 8; count of bases not matched to a gene: 16. This CDR3 contains 17 residues. CDR1 MNHEY and CDR2 SVGEGT come from the germline V gene. The CDR3 DNA is TGTGCCAGCAGTCCGGGGCGACCGGGACAGGGACAGGATGAGCAGTTCTTC. It codes for CASSPGRPGQGQDEQFF.

The chain employs TRBV6-5 and TRBJ1-1; D possibly corresponds to TRBD1 (6 bases). The V end lost 6 bases, the J end lost 5 bases, and 13 bases lay between the germline ends. The germline V gene has CDR1 MNHEY and CDR2 SVGAGI. The CDR3 totals 13 residues. In nucleotides, the CDR3 is TGTGCCAGCAGAAGCAGGGGTTTGACTGAAGCTTTCTTT. This translates into CASRSRGLTEAFF.

This clonotype has at least ten counts. V usage is TRBV7-2 and J usage is TRBJ2-6; D possibly corresponds to TRBD1 (7 bases). V gave up 1 base and J gave up 2 bases, with 15 bases separating them. This CDR3 contains 18 residues. Looked up from germline, CDR1 is SGHTA and CDR2 is FQGNSA. CDR3 sequence reads: CASSLDGRGRPGANVLTF. CDR3 nucleotide sequence: TGTGCCAGCAGCTTAGACGGCAGGGGGAGGCCTGGGGCCAACGTCCTGACTTTC. The complete variable domain, with remaining parts taken from reference TRBV7-2 and TRBJ2-6, reads GAGVSQSPSNKVTEKGKDVELRCDPISGHTALYWYRQSLGQGLEFLIYFQGNSAPDKSGLPSDRFSAERTGGSVSTLTIQRTQQEDSAVYLCASSLDGRGRPGANVLTFGAGSRLTVL.

This clonotype appeared once. The V gene is TRBV6-2 or TRBV6-3, the J gene TRBJ2-2, with D perhaps matching TRBD1 or TRBD2 (6 bases each). The CDR3 length is 16 residues. Per the germline V gene, CDR1 is MNHEY and CDR2 is SVGEGT. The ends were cut back, 6 bases at V and 2 bases at J, with 16 bases in the middle. The CDR3 nucleotides read TGTGCCAGCAGCCTTCGGCGGGGACAAAACACCGGGGAGCTGTTTTTT. Translation: CASSLRRGQNTGELFF.

This clonotype appeared many times. The chain joins TRBV29-1 to TRBJ2-1, with D tentatively TRBD1 or TRBD2 (5 bases each). This CDR3 contains 14 residues. Germline V gives CDR1 SQVTM, CDR2 ANQGSEA. The V end lost 4 bases, the J end lost 9 bases, and 19 bases lay between the germline ends. The CDR3 sequence is CSVAPLLRGGEQFF. The CDR3 nucleotides are TGCAGCGTTGCCCCGCTACTCCGGGGCGGTGAGCAGTTCTTC.

This clonotype was recorded at least ten times. The chain couples TRBV19 to TRBJ2-1; TRBD1 is a possible D gene (6 bases). CDR3 length: 14 residues. Trimming removed 7 bases from V and 7 bases from J, with 17 bases in between. Germline CDR1 reads LNHDA; CDR2 reads SQIVND (reference sequence). The DNA of the CDR3 is TGTGCCAGTACCAAGCCTAGCAGGGGTAATGAGCAGTTCTTC. Its translation is CASTKPSRGNEQFF.

This clonotype was observed many times. The chain combines TRBV7-2 with TRBJ2-7; 11 bases align to TRBD2. J lost 7 bases, V lost 5 bases, and 4 bases had no gene match. The CDR3 has 13 amino acids. Germline-derived CDR1 and CDR2 are SGHTA and FQGNSA. CDR3 sequence: CASSTRTSGEQYF. The CDR3 DNA is TGTGCCAGCAGCACCCGGACTAGCGGGGAGCAGTACTTC.

Ten or more counts support this clonotype. CDR3 in amino acids: CSVIFGATQYGYTF. The CDR3 coding sequence is TGCAGCGTTATATTCGGGGCGACCCAGTATGGCTACACCTTC. The chain recombines TRBV29-1 with TRBJ1-2; D is perhaps TRBD1 (5 bases). Trimming removed 5 bases at V and 5 bases at J, with 18 bases between. The CDR3 is made up of 14 amino acids. Looked up from germline, CDR1 is SQVTM and CDR2 is ANQGSEA. Full variable domain (remainder filled in from reference TRBV29-1 and TRBJ1-2): SAVISQKPSRDICQRGTSLTIQCQVDSQVTMMFWYRQQPGQSLTLIATANQGSEATYESGFVIDKFPISRPNLTFSTLTVSNMSPEDSSIYLCSVIFGATQYGYTFGSGTRLTVV.

In this sample, this clonotype turned up many times. This chain connects TRBV7-2 to TRBJ2-1; 11 positions match TRBD2. V trimming: 5 bases; J trimming: 6 bases; junction bases outside the gene matches: 6. This CDR3 spans 15 amino acids. Germline-derived CDR1 and CDR2 are SGHTA and FQGNSA. This CDR3 reads CASSLIAGGLNEQFF. The CDR3 DNA reads TGTGCCAGCAGCCTAATAGCGGGGGGGCTCAATGAGCAGTTCTTC. The full variable domain, its missing parts supplied by reference TRBV7-2 and TRBJ2-1, is GAGVSQSPSNKVTEKGKDVELRCDPISGHTALYWYRQSLGQGLEFLIYFQGNSAPDKSGLPSDRFSAERTGGSVSTLTIQRTQQEDSAVYLCASSLIAGGLNEQFFGPGTRLTVL.

This clonotype has ten or more counts. The DNA for the CDR3 is TGTGCCAGCAGTTCCACCGGGGGGGGAAGGGGTGAAAAACTGTTTTTT. It encodes CASSSTGGGRGEKLFF. This chain connects TRBV12-3 or TRBV12-4 to TRBJ1-4, with D perhaps matching TRBD1 (5 bases). The CDR3 has 16 amino acids. Deletions cut 4 bases from V and 7 bases from J, with 19 bases between.

The chain has TRBV20-1 and TRBJ1-1, with D uncertain. Trimming left V 0 bases short and J 1 base short, with 9 bases between. Per the germline V gene, CDR1 is DFQATT and CDR2 is SNEGSKA (reference sequence). The CDR3 consists of 14 residues. The CDR3 DNA reads TGCAGTGCTAGAGATTTGGGTGAGAACACTGAAGCTTTCTTT. It is translated as CSARDLGENTEAFF.

A word on this clonotype: Mismatch with germline at one junction end may stem from a read error. This rearrangement joins TRBV20-1 to TRBJ2-5; perhaps TRBD1 as D (6 bases). Germline CDR1 is DFQATT and CDR2 is SNEGSKA (reference sequence). The CDR3 extends over 14 amino acids. This CDR3 is CCARRDTRGGTQYF. The CDR3, as DNA: TGCTGTGCGCGCCGGGACACCCGAGGTGGGACCCAGTACTTC.

This clonotype was recorded many times. The chain links TRBV20-1 to TRBJ2-3, with D tentatively TRBD2 (6 bases). V lost 1 base, J lost 5 bases, and 16 bases lay in between. The CDR3 runs to 15 residues. Germline values: CDR1 DFQATT, CDR2 SNEGSKA (reference sequence). CDR3 DNA sequence: TGCAGTGCTAGAGCAATACTAGCCTCGAGAGATACGCAGTATTTT. Protein product: CSARAILASRDTQYF.

This clonotype was seen repeatedly, ten times or more. The chain is built from TRBV28 and TRBJ2-3; a possible D gene is TRBD1 (6 bases). The V end lost 7 bases, the J end lost 2 bases, and 16 bases lay between the germline ends. Germline lookup yields CDR1 MDHEN and CDR2 SYDVKM. The CDR3 has 15 amino acids. The CDR3 sequence is CASTPGTSNTDTQYF. The CDR3 DNA reads TGTGCCAGCACCCCCGGGACATCGAACACAGATACGCAGTATTTT.

This clonotype was picked up many times. The chain has TRBV10-3 and TRBJ2-1, with D perhaps TRBD1 (6 bases). Trimming left V 4 bases short and J 7 bases short, with 14 bases between. The CDR3 extends over 14 amino acids. CDR1 is ENHRY, CDR2 SYGVKD, per germline. The chain's CDR3 is CAISGQGPQNEQFF. CDR3 in DNA: TGTGCCATCAGTGGGCAGGGGCCGCAGAATGAGCAGTTCTTC.

Note on this clonotype: Since a much larger clone is just one base distant, this may be a read error. The chain recombines TRBV6-1 with TRBJ2-1, with D perhaps TRBD1 (5 bases). The CDR3 is 14 amino acids. Germline V lookup: CDR1 MNHNS, CDR2 SASEGT. Trimming removed 5 bases from V and 6 bases from J, with 14 bases in between. CDR3 bases: TGTGCCAGCAGTTGGGGCAGCTTAAGCAATGAGCAGTTCTTC. It codes for CASSWGSLSNEQFF.

This clonotype was found many times. The chain recombines TRBV28 with TRBJ2-1, with D hard to call. This CDR3 is built from 13 residues. Between the trimmed V and J ends, which lost 3 bases and 5 bases, there was a span of 8 bases. The germline gives CDR1 MDHEN, CDR2 SYDVKM. The DNA for the CDR3 is TGTGCCAGCAGTTTCCCGACCAACAATGAGCAGTTCTTC. It encodes CASSFPTNNEQFF.

This clonotype was seen many times. The chain couples TRBV27 to TRBJ2-3; tentative D call: TRBD2 (7 bases). Germline V gene lookup returns CDR1 MNHEY and CDR2 SMNVEV (reference sequence). The length of the CDR3 is 13 residues. Trimming removed 7 bases from V and 1 base from J, with 9 bases in between. This chain's CDR3 is CASKGGGTDTQYF. The CDR3, as DNA: TGTGCCAGCAAGGGGGGGGGCACAGATACGCAGTATTTT.

This clonotype showed up many times. The chain has TRBV7-2 and TRBJ1-6, with 8 bases fitting TRBD1. Looked up from germline, CDR1 is SGHTA and CDR2 is FQGNSA. The CDR3 consists of 14 residues. V was pared by 4 bases and J by 10 bases, with 6 bases of the junction left unmatched. The DNA of the CDR3 is TGTGCCAGCAGCTCCGACAGGGGTTACTCACCCCTCCACTTT. As protein: CASSSDRGYSPLHF.

This clonotype showed up many times. V usage is TRBV20-1 and J usage is TRBJ2-3; maybe TRBD2 (6 bases). The V and J ends lost 5 bases and 1 base respectively, with 19 bases between them. CDR1 and CDR2 (germline): DFQATT, SNEGSKA (reference sequence). This CDR3 is built from 16 residues. The CDR3 DNA is TGCAGTGCTGAGGGTGGAGGGAGATATGGCACAGATACGCAGTATTTT. This gives the protein CSAEGGGRYGTDTQYF.